A selection of T cell receptor beta chains follows, all from one sample in a study of cytomegalovirus exposure and HLA in healthy donors. Method: immunoSEQ multiplex PCR; TCRdb's copy keeps in-frame clones and lacks some. The data show about 160,000 clones, with approximately 70% seen just once and around 6.9% held by the top ten. The sample was PBMCs. Source of these receptors: a middle-aged man in good health and CMV-seropositive. The CDR3 runs from the conserved cysteine through the conserved F or W. Each record gives: CDR3 DNA, CDR3 protein, clone size, J gene, D gene, V gene. A D gene is named only where the DNA matches it firmly. Only some rows state a clone size, as once, few, many or a class for expanded clones.

CDR3nt: TGTGCCAGCACCGCACTAGATGAGCAGTTCTTC; CDR3aa: CASTALDEQFF; abundance: once; j_gene: TRBJ2-1; d_gene: -; v_gene: TRBV2
CDR3nt: TGCAGCGTTCCGGGACAGGGGCTCGGCGAGCAGTACTTC; CDR3aa: CSVPGQGLGEQYF; abundance: -; j_gene: TRBJ2-7; d_gene: TRBD1; v_gene: TRBV29-1
CDR3nt: TGTGCCAGCAGTTCCCGGGACAGGGACGAGCAGTACTTC; CDR3aa: CASSSRDRDEQYF; abundance: once; j_gene: TRBJ2-7; d_gene: TRBD1; v_gene: TRBV27
CDR3nt: TGTGCCAGCAGTTACCGGGGCAGCGCGGGAAGGGATACGCAGTATTTT; CDR3aa: CASSYRGSAGRDTQYF; abundance: -; j_gene: TRBJ2-3; d_gene: -; v_gene: TRBV6-6
CDR3nt: TGTGCCAGCAGCCAAGTGGGGAGCGGGGGGCCCATAGGGGAGACCCAGTACTTC; CDR3aa: CASSQVGSGGPIGETQYF; abundance: -; j_gene: TRBJ2-5; d_gene: TRBD2; v_gene: TRBV4-2
CDR3nt: TGTGCCAGCAGCCGCTCGCTTTCGGGCTATGGCTACACCTTC; CDR3aa: CASSRSLSGYGYTF; abundance: once; j_gene: TRBJ1-2; d_gene: -; v_gene: TRBV16
CDR3nt: TGTGCCAGCAGCTTGGGGGGGGTGAACACTGAAGCTTTCTTT; CDR3aa: CASSLGGVNTEAFF; abundance: -; j_gene: TRBJ1-1; d_gene: -; v_gene: TRBV5-4
CDR3nt: TGTGCCAGCAGTGCCTACAGGGGCGGTACGGGTGGCTACACCTTC; CDR3aa: CASSAYRGGTGGYTF; abundance: once; j_gene: TRBJ1-2; d_gene: TRBD1; v_gene: TRBV27
CDR3nt: TGTGCCAGCAGTGAAAGGGACAGAAACTACGAGCAGTACTTC; CDR3aa: CASSERDRNYEQYF; abundance: few; j_gene: TRBJ2-7; d_gene: TRBD1; v_gene: TRBV6-1
CDR3nt: TGTGCCATCAATGGGGTCGGGACAGCGAACGAAGCTTTCTTT; CDR3aa: CAINGVGTANEAFF; abundance: -; j_gene: TRBJ1-1; d_gene: TRBD1; v_gene: TRBV10-3
CDR3nt: TGTGCCAGCAGGGAGGGGACTCTCTTTAGCAATCAGCCCCAGCATTTT; CDR3aa: CASREGTLFSNQPQHF; abundance: -; j_gene: TRBJ1-5; d_gene: -; v_gene: TRBV2
CDR3nt: TGTGCCAGCTCACCCACCGGGACTAGCGTCCGAGGGGGCGAGCAGTACTTC; CDR3aa: CASSPTGTSVRGGEQYF; abundance: -; j_gene: TRBJ2-7; d_gene: TRBD2; v_gene: TRBV18
CDR3nt: TGTGCCTGGATACGACAGGACTACGAGCAGTACTTC; CDR3aa: CAWIRQDYEQYF; abundance: -; j_gene: TRBJ2-7; d_gene: -; v_gene: TRBV30
CDR3nt: TGTGCCAGCTCACCACGGGTAGAAGGGGAGCCCCAGCATTTT; CDR3aa: CASSPRVEGEPQHF; abundance: few; j_gene: TRBJ1-5; d_gene: -; v_gene: TRBV18
CDR3nt: TGTGCCAGCAGCAAAGGGACTAGCGGGGGGCCAGATACGCAGTATTTT; CDR3aa: CASSKGTSGGPDTQYF; abundance: once; j_gene: TRBJ2-3; d_gene: -; v_gene: TRBV21-1
CDR3nt: TGTGCCAGCTCTGGAGGAGAGACCCAGTACTTC; CDR3aa: CASSGGETQYF; abundance: -; j_gene: TRBJ2-5; d_gene: -; v_gene: TRBV18
CDR3nt: TGTGCCAGTAGTATAGGGGGACAGGGGTTGAAGCCCCAGCATTTT; CDR3aa: CASSIGGQGLKPQHF; abundance: -; j_gene: TRBJ1-5; d_gene: TRBD1; v_gene: TRBV19
CDR3nt: TGTGCCAGCAGTGACCATCGGACAGGGTCAGATACGCAGTATTTT; CDR3aa: CASSDHRTGSDTQYF; abundance: -; j_gene: TRBJ2-3; d_gene: TRBD1; v_gene: TRBV6-4
CDR3nt: TGTGCCAGCAGTGAAGGGGGCCTTAGCTCCTACGAGCAGTACTTC; CDR3aa: CASSEGGLSSYEQYF; abundance: -; j_gene: TRBJ2-7; d_gene: -; v_gene: TRBV6-1
CDR3nt: TGTGCCAGCAGCTCCACAAGGGGAATTTCCTACAATGAGCAGTTCTTC; CDR3aa: CASSSTRGISYNEQFF; abundance: -; j_gene: TRBJ2-1; d_gene: -; v_gene: TRBV7-6
CDR3nt: TGTGCCAGCAGTGAGGGGGGTTCACCCCTCCACTTT; CDR3aa: CASSEGGSPLHF; abundance: -; j_gene: TRBJ1-6; d_gene: -; v_gene: TRBV25-1
CDR3nt: TGTGCCAGCTCACCTGAGCAGGACATGCGCTACGAGCAGTACTTC; CDR3aa: CASSPEQDMRYEQYF; abundance: once; j_gene: TRBJ2-7; d_gene: -; v_gene: TRBV18
CDR3nt: TGTGCCAGCAGTGGGGCGGGAGACCTCACAGATACGCAGTATTTT; CDR3aa: CASSGAGDLTDTQYF; abundance: -; j_gene: TRBJ2-3; d_gene: TRBD2; v_gene: TRBV6-6
CDR3nt: TGTGCCAGCAGCCGTAGCGGGGGGGTCGGAACAGATACGCAGTATTTT; CDR3aa: CASSRSGGVGTDTQYF; abundance: -; j_gene: TRBJ2-3; d_gene: TRBD2; v_gene: TRBV7-9